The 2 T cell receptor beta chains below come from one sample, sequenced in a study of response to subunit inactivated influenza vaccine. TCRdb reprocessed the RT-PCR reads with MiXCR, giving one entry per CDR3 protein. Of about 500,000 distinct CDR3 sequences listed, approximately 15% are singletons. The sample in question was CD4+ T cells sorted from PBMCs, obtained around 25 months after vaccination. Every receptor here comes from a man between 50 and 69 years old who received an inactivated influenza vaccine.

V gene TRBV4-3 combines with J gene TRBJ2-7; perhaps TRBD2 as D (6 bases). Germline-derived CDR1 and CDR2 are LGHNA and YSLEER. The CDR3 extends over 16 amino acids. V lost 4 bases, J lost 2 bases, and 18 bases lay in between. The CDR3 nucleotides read TGCGCCAGCAGCCGGGTCTATGGGACTGCCGCCTACGAGCAGTACTTC. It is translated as CASSRVYGTAAYEQYF.

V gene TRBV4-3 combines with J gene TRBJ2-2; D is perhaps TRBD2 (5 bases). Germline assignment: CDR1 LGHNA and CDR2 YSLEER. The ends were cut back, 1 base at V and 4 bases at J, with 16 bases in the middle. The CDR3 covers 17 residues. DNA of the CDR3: TGCGCCAGCAGCCAAGGGGTGGAGGAACGGGGCACCGGGGAGCTGTTTTTT. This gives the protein CASSQGVEERGTGELFF.